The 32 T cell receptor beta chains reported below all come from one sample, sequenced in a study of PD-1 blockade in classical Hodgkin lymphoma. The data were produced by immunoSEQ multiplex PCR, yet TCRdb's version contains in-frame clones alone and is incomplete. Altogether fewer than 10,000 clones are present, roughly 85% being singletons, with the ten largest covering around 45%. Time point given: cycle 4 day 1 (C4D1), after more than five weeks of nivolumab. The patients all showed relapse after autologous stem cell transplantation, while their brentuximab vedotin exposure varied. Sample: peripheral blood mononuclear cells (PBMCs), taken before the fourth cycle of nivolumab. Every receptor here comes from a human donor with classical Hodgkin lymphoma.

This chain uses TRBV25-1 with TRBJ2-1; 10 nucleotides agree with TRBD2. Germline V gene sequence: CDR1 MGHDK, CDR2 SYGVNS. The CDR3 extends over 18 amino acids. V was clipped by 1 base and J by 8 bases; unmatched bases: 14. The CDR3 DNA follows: TGTGCCAGCAGTGAATCCCGGACTAGCGGTCAAGACGTCGATGAGCAGTTCTTC. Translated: CASSESRTSGQDVDEQFF. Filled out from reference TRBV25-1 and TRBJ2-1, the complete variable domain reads EADIYQTPRYLVIGTGKKITLECSQTMGHDKMYWYQQDPGMELHLIHYSYGVNSTEKGDLSSESTVSRIRTEHFPLTLESARPSHTSQYLCASSESRTSGQDVDEQFFGPGTRLTVL.

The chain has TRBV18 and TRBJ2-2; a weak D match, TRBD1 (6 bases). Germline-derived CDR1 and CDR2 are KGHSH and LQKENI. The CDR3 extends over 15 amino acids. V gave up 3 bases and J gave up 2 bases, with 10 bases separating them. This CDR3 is CASSPQGPNTGELFF. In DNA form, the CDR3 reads TGTGCCAGCTCACCCCAGGGGCCCAACACCGGGGAGCTGTTTTTT.

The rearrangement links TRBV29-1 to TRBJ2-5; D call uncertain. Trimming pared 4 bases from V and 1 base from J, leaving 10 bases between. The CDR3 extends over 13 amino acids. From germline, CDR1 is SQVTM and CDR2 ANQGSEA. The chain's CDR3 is CSVGWAAQETQYF. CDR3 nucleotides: TGCAGCGTTGGTTGGGCGGCCCAAGAGACCCAGTACTTC.

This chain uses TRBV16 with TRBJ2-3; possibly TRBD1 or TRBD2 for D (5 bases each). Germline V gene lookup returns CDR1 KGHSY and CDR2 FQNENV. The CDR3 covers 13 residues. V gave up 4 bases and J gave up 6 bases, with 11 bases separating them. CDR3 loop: CASSPTWGDTQYF. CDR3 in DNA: TGTGCCAGCAGCCCCACGTGGGGGGATACGCAGTATTTT. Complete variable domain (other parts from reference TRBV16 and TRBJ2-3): GEEVAQTPKHLVRGEGQKAKLYCAPIKGHSYVFWYQQVLKNEFKFLISFQNENVFDETGMPKERFSAKCLPNSPCSLEIQATKLEDSAVYFCASSPTWGDTQYFGPGTRLTVL.

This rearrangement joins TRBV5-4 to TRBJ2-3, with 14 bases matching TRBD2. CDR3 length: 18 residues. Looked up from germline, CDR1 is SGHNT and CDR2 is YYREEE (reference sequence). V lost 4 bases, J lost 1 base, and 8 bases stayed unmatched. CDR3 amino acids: CASSRGTSGGSRTDTQYF. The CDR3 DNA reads TGTGCCAGCAGCCGAGGGACTAGCGGGGGTTCCCGCACAGATACGCAGTATTTT.

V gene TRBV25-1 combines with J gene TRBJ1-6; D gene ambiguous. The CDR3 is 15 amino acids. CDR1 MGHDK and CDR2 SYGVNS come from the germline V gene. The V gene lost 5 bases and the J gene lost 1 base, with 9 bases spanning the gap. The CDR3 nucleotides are TGTGCCAGCAGTCCCGCTAGATCCTATAATTCACCCCTCCACTTT. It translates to CASSPARSYNSPLHF.

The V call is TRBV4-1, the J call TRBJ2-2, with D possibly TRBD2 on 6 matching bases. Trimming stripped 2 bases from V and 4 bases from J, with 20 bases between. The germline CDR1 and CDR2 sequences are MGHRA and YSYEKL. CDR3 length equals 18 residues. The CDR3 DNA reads TGCGCCAGCAGCCAAACTCCCTACAGCGGGCGTAGCACCGGGGAGCTGTTTTTT. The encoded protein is CASSQTPYSGRSTGELFF.

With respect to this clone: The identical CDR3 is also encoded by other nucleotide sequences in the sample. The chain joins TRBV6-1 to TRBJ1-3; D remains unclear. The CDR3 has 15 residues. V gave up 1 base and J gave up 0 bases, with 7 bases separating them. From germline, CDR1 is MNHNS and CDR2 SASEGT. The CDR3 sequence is CASSEDRNSGNTIYF. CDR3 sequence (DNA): TGTGCCAGCAGTGAAGACCGCAACTCTGGAAACACCATATATTTT.

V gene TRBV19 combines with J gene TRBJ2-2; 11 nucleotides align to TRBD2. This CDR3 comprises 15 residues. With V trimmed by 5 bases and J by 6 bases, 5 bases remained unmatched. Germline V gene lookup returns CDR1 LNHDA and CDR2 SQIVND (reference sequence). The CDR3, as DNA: TGTGCCAGTAGTGAACTAGCGGGAGCGGCCGGGGAGCTGTTTTTT. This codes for CASSELAGAAGELFF.

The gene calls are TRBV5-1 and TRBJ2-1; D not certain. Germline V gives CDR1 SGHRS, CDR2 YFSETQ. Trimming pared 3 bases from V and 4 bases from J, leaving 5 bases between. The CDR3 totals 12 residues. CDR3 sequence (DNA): TGCGCCAGCAGCTGGGAATACAATGAGCAGTTCTTC. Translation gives CASSWEYNEQFF.

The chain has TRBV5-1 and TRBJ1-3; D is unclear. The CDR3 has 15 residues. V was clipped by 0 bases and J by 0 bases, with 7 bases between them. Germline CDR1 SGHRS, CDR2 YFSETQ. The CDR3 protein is CASSLEGSSGNTIYF. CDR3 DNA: TGCGCCAGCAGCTTGGAGGGCAGCTCTGGAAACACCATATATTTT.

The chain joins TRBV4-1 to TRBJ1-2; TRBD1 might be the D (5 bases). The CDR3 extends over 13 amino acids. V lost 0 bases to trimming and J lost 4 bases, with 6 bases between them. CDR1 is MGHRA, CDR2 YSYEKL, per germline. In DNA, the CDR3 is TGCGCCAGCAGCCAAGATACAGGCTATGGCTACACCTTC. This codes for CASSQDTGYGYTF.

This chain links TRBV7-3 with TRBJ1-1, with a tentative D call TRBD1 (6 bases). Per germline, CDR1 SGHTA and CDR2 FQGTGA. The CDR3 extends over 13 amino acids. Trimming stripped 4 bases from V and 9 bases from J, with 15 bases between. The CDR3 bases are TGTGCCAGCAGCTCCGGCACAGGGAGGAAAGCTTTCTTT. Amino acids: CASSSGTGRKAFF.

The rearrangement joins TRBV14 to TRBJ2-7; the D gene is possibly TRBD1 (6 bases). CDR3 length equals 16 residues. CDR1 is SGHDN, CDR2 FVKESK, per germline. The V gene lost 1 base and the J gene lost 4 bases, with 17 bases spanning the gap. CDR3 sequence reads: CASSQVGGQPSYEQYF. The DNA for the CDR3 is TGTGCCAGCAGCCAAGTTGGGGGCCAGCCGTCGTACGAGCAGTACTTC.

The CDR3 is CASKRGRGYHEQFF. CDR3 in DNA: TGTGCCAGCAAAAGAGGTCGGGGTTACCATGAGCAGTTCTTC. This sequence joins TRBV28 and TRBJ2-1, with TRBD2 as a possible D gene (5 bases). With 7 bases removed from V and 8 bases from J, the gap between germline ends came to 18 bases. The germline V gene encodes CDR1 MDHEN and CDR2 SYDVKM. The CDR3 contains 14 residues.

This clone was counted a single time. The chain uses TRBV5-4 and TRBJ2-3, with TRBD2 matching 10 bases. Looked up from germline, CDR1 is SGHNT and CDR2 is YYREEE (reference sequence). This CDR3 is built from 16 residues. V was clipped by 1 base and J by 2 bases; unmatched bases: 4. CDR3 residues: CASSLFTSGTTDTQYF. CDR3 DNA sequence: TGTGCCAGCAGCTTGTTTACTAGCGGGACCACAGATACGCAGTATTTT.

CDR3 DNA sequence: TGTGCCAGCAGCGTGGGCGGGAGACTCTCTGGAAACACCATATATTTT. As protein: CASSVGGRLSGNTIYF. The chain has TRBV9 and TRBJ1-3; the D is unclear. Germline V gene sequence: CDR1 SGDLS, CDR2 YYNGEE. The length of the CDR3 is 16 residues. The germline V and J ends were trimmed by 2 bases and 0 bases, with 12 bases remaining between them.

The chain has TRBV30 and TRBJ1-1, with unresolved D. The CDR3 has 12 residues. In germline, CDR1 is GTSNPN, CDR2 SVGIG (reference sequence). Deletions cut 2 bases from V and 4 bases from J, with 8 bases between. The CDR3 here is CAWSQTTTEAFF. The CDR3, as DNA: TGTGCCTGGAGTCAGACCACCACTGAAGCTTTCTTT.

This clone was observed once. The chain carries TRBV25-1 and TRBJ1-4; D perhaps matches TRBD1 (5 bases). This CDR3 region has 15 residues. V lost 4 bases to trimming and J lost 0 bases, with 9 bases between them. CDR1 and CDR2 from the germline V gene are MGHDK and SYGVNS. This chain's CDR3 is CASSARVATNEKLFF. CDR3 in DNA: TGTGCCAGCAGTGCCAGGGTAGCAACTAATGAAAAACTGTTTTTT.

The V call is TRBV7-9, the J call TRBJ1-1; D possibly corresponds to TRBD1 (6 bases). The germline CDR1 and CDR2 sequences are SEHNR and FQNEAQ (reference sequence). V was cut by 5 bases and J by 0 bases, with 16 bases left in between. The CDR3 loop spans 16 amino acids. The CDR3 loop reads CASSQPRGALNTEAFF. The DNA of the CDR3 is TGTGCCAGCAGCCAGCCCCGGGGGGCATTGAACACTGAAGCTTTCTTT.

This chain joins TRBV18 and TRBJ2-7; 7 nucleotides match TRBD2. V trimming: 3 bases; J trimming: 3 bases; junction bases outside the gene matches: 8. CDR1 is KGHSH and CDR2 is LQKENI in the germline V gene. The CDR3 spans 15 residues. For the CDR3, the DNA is TGTGCCAGCTCACCCGACGTTGGCGGGGGCTACGAGCAGTACTTC. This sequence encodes CASSPDVGGGYEQYF.

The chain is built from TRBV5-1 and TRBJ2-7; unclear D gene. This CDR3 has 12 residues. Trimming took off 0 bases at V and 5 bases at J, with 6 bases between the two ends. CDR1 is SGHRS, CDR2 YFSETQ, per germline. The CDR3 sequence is CASSLGRDEQYF. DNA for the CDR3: TGCGCCAGCAGCTTGGGACGGGACGAGCAGTACTTC.

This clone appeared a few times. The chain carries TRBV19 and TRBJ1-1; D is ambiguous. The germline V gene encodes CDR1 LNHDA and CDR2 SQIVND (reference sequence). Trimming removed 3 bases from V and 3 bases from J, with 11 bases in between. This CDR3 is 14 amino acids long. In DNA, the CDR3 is TGTGCCAGTAGTATGATTTCGGGTTACACTGAAGCTTTCTTT. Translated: CASSMISGYTEAFF.

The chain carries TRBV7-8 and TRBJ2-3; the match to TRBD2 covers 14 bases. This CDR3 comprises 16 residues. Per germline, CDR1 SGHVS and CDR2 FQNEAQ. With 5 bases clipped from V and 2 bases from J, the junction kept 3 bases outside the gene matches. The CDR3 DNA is TGTGCCAGCAGCAGACTAGCGGGGGGGTTCACAGATACGCAGTATTTT. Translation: CASSRLAGGFTDTQYF.

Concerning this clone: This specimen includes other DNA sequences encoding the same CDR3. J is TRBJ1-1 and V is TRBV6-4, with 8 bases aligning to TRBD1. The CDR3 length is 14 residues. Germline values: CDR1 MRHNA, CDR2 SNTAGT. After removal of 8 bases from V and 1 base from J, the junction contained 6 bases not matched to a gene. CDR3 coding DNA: TGTGCCAGCCGACCGGGACAGGAGAACACTGAAGCTTTCTTT. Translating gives CASRPGQENTEAFF.

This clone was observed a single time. CDR3 sequence: CASSEASRGFAAGTEAFF. For the CDR3, the DNA is TGTGCCAGCAGTGAAGCTAGCAGGGGGTTCGCCGCGGGCACTGAAGCTTTCTTT. The chain combines TRBV2 with TRBJ1-1; TRBD1 matches 7 bases. V lost 0 bases and J lost 4; bases outside the gene matches: 14. The germline gives CDR1 SNHLY, CDR2 FYNNEI. This CDR3 comprises 18 residues.

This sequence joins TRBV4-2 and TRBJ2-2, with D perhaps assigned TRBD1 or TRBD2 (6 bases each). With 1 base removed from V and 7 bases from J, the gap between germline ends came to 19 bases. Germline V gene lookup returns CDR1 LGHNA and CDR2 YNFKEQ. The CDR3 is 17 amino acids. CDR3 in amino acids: CASSQGAWGASVGELFF. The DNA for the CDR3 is TGTGCCAGCAGCCAAGGGGCCTGGGGGGCGAGCGTCGGGGAGCTGTTTTTT.

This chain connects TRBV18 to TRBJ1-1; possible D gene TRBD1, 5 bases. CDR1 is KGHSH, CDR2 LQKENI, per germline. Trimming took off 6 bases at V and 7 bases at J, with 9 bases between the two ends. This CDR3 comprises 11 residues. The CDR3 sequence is CASSRDGEAFF. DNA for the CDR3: TGTGCCAGCTCCAGGGACGGTGAAGCTTTCTTT.

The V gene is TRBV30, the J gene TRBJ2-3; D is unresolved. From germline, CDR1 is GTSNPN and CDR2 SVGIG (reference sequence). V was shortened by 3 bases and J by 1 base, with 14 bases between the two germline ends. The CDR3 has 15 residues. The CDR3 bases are TGTGCCTGGAGCACGGGTGGCCCCCGCACAGATACGCAGTATTTT. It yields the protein CAWSTGGPRTDTQYF.

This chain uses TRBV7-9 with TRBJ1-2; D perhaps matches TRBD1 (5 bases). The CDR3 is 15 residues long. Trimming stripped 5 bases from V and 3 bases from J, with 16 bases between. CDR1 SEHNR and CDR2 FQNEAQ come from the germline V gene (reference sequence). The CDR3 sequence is CASSRATLGDYGYTF. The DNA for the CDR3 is TGTGCCAGCAGCCGCGCGACTTTGGGGGACTATGGCTACACCTTC.

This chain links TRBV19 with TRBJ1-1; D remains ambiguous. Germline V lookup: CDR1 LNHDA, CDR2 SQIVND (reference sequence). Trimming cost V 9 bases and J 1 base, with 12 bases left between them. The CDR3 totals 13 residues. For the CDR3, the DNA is TGTGCCAGCACCGAAAGAGAGAACACTGAAGCTTTCTTT. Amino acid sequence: CASTERENTEAFF.

The CDR3 spells CASSQDRGYATNEKLFF. CDR3 nucleotide sequence: TGCGCCAGCAGCCAAGATAGAGGGTACGCAACTAATGAAAAACTGTTTTTT. The chain employs TRBV4-1 and TRBJ1-4; D is ambiguous. Trimming took off 0 bases at V and 0 bases at J, with 11 bases between the two ends. The germline CDR1 and CDR2 sequences are MGHRA and YSYEKL. The CDR3 has 17 residues.